Presented here are 4 T cell receptor beta chains from one specimen sequenced in a study of blood T cell repertoires in COVID-19. The data were produced by immunoSEQ multiplex PCR, yet TCRdb's version contains in-frame clones alone and is incomplete. The table records 75,000 to 95,000 clones, about 87% of them present only once. The specimen sequenced was peripheral blood. The receptors here all came from a human donor in a cohort sampled during active COVID-19.

This rearrangement joins TRBV15 to TRBJ1-2; 7 positions match TRBD1. This CDR3 has 12 residues. Looked up from germline, CDR1 is LNHNV and CDR2 is YYDKDF (reference sequence). V lost 10 bases and J lost 2; bases outside the gene matches: 4. DNA for the CDR3: TGTGCCAGCGGAGGGGGCAACTATGGCTACACCTTC. Encoded protein: CASGGGNYGYTF.

The rearrangement joins TRBV27 to TRBJ2-5; D might be TRBD1 (5 bases). This CDR3 contains 14 residues. Germline lookup yields CDR1 MNHEY and CDR2 SMNVEV (reference sequence). Trimming stripped 2 bases from V and 6 bases from J, with 13 bases between. The CDR3, as DNA: TGTGCCAGCAGTTTAAAGTCAGGGCTGCAGACCCAGTACTTC. It specifies CASSLKSGLQTQYF.

CDR3 in DNA: TGTGCCTGGAGTAGATGGAGTAACTTGAACGAGCAGTACTTC. Amino acid sequence: CAWSRWSNLNEQYF. The V gene is TRBV30, the J gene TRBJ2-7; unclear D gene. Germline V gene sequence: CDR1 GTSNPN, CDR2 SVGIG (reference sequence). CDR3 size: 14 residues. V lost 2 bases, J lost 5 bases, and 16 bases lay in between.

CDR3 loop: CASSGEDKSANTGELFF. In DNA, the CDR3 is TGTGCCAGTAGTGGGGAGGACAAGTCCGCGAACACCGGGGAGCTGTTTTTT. This chain connects TRBV19 to TRBJ2-2; D is possibly TRBD2 (6 bases). The CDR3 runs 17 residues. Trimming took off 5 bases at V and 0 bases at J, with 16 bases between the two ends. Germline CDR1 LNHDA, CDR2 SQIVND (reference sequence).